The source of this T cell receptor (beta chain) is a study of blood T cell repertoires in COVID-19. Overall study context: PBMCs, B-cell-depleted T cells, or T cells were the source of the cDNA or gDNA that made up the material.

CDR1 and CDR2 from the germline V gene are MNHEY and SMNVEV (reference sequence). The CDR3 runs to 18 residues. The V end was cut by 3 bases, the J end by 0 bases, with 18 bases between. Data came from immunoSEQ multiplex PCR; TCRdb stores just in-frame clones and leaves some out. The sample records 150,000 or so clones, around 84% being singletons. Source material: peripheral blood. The chain combines TRBV27 with TRBJ2-1, with a weak D call TRBD1 (6 bases). The receptor's source is a woman aged 80 or over with acute or convalescent COVID-19. The CDR3 coding sequence is TGTGCCAGCAGTTTTGGCAGGGTGGGGGCCAGCTCCTACAATGAGCAGTTCTTC. Its protein product is CASSFGRVGASSYNEQFF.